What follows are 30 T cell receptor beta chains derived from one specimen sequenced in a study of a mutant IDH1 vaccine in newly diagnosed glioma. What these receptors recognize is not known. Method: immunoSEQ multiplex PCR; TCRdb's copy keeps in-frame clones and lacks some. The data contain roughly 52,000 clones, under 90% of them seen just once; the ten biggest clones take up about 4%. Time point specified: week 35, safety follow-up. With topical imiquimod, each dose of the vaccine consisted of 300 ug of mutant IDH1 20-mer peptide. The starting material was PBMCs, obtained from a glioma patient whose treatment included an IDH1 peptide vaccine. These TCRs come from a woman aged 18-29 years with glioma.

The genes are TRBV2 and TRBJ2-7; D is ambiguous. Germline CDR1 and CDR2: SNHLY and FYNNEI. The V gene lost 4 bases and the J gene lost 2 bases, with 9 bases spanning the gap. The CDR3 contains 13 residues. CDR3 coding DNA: TGTGCCAGCAGTGTAGGCGGTACCTACGAGCAGTACTTC. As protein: CASSVGGTYEQYF.

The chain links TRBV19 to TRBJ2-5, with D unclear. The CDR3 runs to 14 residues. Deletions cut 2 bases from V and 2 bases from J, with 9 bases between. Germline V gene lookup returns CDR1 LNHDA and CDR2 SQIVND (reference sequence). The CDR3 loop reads CASSIRPRQETQYF. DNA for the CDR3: TGTGCCAGTAGTATAAGACCCAGGCAAGAGACCCAGTACTTC.

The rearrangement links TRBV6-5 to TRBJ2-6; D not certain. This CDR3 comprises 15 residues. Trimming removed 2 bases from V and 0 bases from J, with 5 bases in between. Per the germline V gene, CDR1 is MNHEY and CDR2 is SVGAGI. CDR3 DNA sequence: TGTGCCAGCAGTTACGGCGTCTCTGGGGCCAACGTCCTGACTTTC. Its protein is CASSYGVSGANVLTF.

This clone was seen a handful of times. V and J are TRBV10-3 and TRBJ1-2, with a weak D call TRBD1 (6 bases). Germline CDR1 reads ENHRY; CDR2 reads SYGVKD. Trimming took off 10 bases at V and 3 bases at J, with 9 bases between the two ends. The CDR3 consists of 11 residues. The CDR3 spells CATRGDYGYTF. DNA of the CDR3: TGTGCCACCAGGGGCGACTATGGCTACACCTTC.

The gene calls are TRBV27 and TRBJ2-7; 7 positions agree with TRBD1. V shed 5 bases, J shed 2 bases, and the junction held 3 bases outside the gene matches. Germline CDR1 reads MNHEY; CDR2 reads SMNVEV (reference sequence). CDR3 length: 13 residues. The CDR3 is CASSQDRTYEQYF. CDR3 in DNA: TGTGCCAGCAGTCAGGACAGGACCTACGAGCAGTACTTC.

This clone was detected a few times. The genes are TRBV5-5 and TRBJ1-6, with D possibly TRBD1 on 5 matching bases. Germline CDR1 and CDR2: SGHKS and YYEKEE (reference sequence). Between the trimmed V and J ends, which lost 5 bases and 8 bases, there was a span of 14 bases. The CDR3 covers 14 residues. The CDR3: CASSRSGLYSPLHF. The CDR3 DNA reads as TGTGCCAGCAGTCGTTCGGGGCTTTATTCACCCCTCCACTTT.

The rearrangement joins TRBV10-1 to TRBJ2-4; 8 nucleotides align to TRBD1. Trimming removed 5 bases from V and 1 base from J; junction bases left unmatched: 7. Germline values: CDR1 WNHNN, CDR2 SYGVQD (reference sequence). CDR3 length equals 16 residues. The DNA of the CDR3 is TGCGCCAGCAGTCCTCGACAGGGGATTGCCAAAAACATTCAGTACTTC. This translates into CASSPRQGIAKNIQYF.

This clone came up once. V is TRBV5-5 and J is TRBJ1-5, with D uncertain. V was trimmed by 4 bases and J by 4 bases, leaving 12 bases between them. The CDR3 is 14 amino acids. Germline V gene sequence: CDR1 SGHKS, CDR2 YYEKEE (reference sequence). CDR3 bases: TGTGCCAGCAGCCCTGGGGAGCTAAATCAGCCCCAGCATTTT. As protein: CASSPGELNQPQHF.

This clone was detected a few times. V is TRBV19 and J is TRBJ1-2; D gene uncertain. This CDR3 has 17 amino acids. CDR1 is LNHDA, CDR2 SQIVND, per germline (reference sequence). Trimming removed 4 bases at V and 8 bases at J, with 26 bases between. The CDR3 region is CASSTSKRADWGGGYTF. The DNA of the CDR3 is TGTGCCAGTAGTACCAGCAAAAGAGCAGATTGGGGAGGAGGCTACACCTTC. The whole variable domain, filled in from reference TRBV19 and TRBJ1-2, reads DGGITQSPKYLFRKEGQNVTLSCEQNLNHDAMYWYRQDPGQGLRLIYYSQIVNDFQKGDIAEGYSVSREKKESFPLTVTSAQKNPTAFYLCASSTSKRADWGGGYTFGSGTRLTVV.

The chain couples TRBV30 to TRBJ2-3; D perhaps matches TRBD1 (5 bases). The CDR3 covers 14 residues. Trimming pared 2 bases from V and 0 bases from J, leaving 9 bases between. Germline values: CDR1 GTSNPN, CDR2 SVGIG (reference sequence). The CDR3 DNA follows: TGTGCCTGGAGTATCAGGGCTAGCACAGATACGCAGTATTTT. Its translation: CAWSIRASTDTQYF. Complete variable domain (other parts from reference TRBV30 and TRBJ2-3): SQTIHQWPATLVQPVGSPLSLECTVEGTSNPNLYWYRQAAGRGLQLLFYSVGIGQISSEVPQNLSASRPQDRQFILSSKKLLLSDSGFYLCAWSIRASTDTQYFGPGTRLTVL.

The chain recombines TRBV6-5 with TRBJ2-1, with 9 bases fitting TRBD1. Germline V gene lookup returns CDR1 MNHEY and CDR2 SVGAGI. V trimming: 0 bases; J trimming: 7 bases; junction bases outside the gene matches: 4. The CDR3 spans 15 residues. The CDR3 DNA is TGTGCCAGCAGTTACTCTCCGACAGGGGGAAATGAGCAGTTCTTC. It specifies CASSYSPTGGNEQFF.

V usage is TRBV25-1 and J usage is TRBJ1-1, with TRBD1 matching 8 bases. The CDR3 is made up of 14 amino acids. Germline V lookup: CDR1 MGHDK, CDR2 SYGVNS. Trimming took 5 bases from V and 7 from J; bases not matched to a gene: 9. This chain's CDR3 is CASSIAGQGYEAFF. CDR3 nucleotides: TGTGCCAGCAGTATAGCAGGACAGGGCTATGAAGCTTTCTTT. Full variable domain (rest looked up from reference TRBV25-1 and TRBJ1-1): EADIYQTPRYLVIGTGKKITLECSQTMGHDKMYWYQQDPGMELHLIHYSYGVNSTEKGDLSSESTVSRIRTEHFPLTLESARPSHTSQYLCASSIAGQGYEAFFGQGTRLTVV.

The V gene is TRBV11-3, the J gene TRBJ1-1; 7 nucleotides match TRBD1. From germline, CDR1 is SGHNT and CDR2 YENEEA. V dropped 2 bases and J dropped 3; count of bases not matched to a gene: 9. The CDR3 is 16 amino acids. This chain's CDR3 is CASSLTYRGGDTEAFF. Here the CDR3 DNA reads TGTGCCAGCAGCTTAACTTACAGGGGAGGAGACACTGAAGCTTTCTTT. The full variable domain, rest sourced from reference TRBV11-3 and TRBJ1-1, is EAGVVQSPRYKIIEKKQPVAFWCNPISGHNTLYWYLQNLGQGPELLIRYENEEAVDDSQLPKDRFSAERLKGVDSTLKIQPAELGDSAVYLCASSLTYRGGDTEAFFGQGTRLTVV.

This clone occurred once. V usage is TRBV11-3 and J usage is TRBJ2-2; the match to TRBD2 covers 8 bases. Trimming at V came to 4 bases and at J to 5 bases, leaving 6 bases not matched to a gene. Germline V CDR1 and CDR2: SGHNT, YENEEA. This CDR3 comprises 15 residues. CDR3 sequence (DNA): TGTGCCAGCAGCTCATCCAGCGGGAGTACCGGGGAGCTGTTTTTT. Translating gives CASSSSSGSTGELFF. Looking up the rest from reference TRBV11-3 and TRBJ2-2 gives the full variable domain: EAGVVQSPRYKIIEKKQPVAFWCNPISGHNTLYWYLQNLGQGPELLIRYENEEAVDDSQLPKDRFSAERLKGVDSTLKIQPAELGDSAVYLCASSSSSGSTGELFFGEGSRLTVL.

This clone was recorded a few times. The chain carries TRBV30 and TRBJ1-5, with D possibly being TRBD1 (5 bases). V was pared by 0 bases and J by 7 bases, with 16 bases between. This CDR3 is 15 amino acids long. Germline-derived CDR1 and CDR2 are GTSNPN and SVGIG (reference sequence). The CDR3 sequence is CAWSVWGLLRQPQHF. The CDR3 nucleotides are TGTGCCTGGAGTGTATGGGGGTTGCTTAGGCAGCCCCAGCATTTT.

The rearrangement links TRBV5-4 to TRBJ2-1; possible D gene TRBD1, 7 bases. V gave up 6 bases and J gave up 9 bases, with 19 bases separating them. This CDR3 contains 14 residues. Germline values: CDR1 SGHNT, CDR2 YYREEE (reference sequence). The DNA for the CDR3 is TGTGCCAGCATTGAGGGGGCTAGCGTCGGTGAGCAGTTCTTC. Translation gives CASIEGASVGEQFF. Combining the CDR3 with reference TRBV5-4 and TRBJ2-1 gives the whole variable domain ETGVTQSPTHLIKTRGQQVTLRCSSQSGHNTVSWYQQALGQGPQFIFQYYREEENGRGNFPPRFSGLQFPNYSSELNVNALELDDSALYLCASIEGASVGEQFFGPGTRLTVL.

The DNA of the CDR3 is TGCGCCAGCAGCCCCGGGCCACGGTTTGAGCAGTACTTC. This sequence encodes CASSPGPRFEQYF. This chain links TRBV10-1 with TRBJ2-7; D ambiguous. The V and J ends lost 6 bases and 7 bases respectively, with 16 bases between them. The CDR3 consists of 13 residues. The germline CDR1 and CDR2 sequences are WNHNN and SYGVQD (reference sequence).

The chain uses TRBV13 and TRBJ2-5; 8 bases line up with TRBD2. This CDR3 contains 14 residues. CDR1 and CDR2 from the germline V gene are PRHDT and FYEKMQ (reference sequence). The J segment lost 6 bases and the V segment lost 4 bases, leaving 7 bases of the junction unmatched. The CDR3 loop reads CASSSTSVGQTQYF. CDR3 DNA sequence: TGTGCCAGCAGCTCGACTAGCGTGGGGCAGACCCAGTACTTC.

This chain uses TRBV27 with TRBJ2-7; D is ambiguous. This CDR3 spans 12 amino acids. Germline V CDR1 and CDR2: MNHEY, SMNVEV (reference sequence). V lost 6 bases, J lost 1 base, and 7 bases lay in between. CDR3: CASRGMSYEQYF. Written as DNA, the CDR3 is TGTGCCAGCAGGGGGATGTCCTACGAGCAGTACTTC.

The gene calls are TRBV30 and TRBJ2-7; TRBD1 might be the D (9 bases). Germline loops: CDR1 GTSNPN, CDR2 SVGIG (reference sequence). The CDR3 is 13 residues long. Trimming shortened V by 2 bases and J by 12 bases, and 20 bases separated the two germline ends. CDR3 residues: CAWSTTQGAGGYF. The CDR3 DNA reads TGTGCCTGGAGTACCACACAGGGGGCGGGGGGGTACTTC.

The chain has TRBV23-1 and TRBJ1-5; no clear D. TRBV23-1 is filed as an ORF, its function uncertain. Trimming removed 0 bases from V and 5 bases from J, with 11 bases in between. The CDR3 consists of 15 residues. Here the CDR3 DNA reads TGCGCCAGCAGTCAATCTTTGGAGGGCGATCAGCCCCAGCATTTT. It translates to CASSQSLEGDQPQHF.

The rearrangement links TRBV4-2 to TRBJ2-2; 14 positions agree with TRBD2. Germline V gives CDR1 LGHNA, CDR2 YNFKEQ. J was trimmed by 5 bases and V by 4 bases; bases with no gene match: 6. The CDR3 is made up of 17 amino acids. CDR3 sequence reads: CASSLGLAGGRTGELFF. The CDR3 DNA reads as TGTGCCAGCAGCCTAGGACTAGCGGGAGGAAGGACCGGGGAGCTGTTTTTT.

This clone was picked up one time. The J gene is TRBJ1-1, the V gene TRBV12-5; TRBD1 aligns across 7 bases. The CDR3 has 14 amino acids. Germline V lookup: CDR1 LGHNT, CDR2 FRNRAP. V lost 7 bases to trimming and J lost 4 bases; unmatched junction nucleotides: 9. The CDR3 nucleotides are TGTGCTAGTGCCCCCAGGGGGTTCTTCACTGAAGCTTTCTTT. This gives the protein CASAPRGFFTEAFF.

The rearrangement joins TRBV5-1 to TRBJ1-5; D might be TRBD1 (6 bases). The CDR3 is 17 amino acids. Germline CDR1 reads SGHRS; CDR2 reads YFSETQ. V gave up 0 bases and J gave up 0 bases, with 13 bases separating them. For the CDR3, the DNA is TGCGCCAGCAGCTTGGAGCCCGGACAGTCTAGCAATCAGCCCCAGCATTTT. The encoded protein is CASSLEPGQSSNQPQHF.

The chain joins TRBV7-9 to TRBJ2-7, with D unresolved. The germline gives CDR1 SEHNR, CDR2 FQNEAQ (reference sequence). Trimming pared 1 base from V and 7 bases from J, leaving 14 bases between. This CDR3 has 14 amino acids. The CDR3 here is CASSLGLRLGEQYF. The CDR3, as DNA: TGTGCCAGCAGCTTAGGTCTACGGTTAGGGGAGCAGTACTTC. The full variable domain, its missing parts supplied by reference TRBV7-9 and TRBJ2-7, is DTGVSQNPRHKITKRGQNVTFRCDPISEHNRLYWYRQTLGQGPEFLTYFQNEAQLEKSRLLSDRFSAERPKGSFSTLEIQRTEQGDSAMYLCASSLGLRLGEQYFGPGTRLTVT.

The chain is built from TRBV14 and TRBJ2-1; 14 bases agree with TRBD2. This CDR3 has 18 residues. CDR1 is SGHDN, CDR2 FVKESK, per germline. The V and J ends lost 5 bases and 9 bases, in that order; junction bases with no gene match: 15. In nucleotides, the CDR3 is TGTGCCAGCAGCGACCTCAGTCCGACTAGCGGGAGGGCCAGTGAGCAGTTCTTC. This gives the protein CASSDLSPTSGRASEQFF.

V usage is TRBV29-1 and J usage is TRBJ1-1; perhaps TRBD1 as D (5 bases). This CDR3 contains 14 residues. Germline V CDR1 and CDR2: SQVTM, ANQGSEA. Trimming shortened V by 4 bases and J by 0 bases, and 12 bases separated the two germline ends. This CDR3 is CSVVQDAMNTEAFF. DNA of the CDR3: TGCAGCGTTGTACAGGACGCCATGAACACTGAAGCTTTCTTT.

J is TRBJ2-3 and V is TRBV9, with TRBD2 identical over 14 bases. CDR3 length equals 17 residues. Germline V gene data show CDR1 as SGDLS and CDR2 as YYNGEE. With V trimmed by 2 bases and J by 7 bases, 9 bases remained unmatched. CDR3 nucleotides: TGTGCCAGCAGCGTGGGCCCCGGGACTAGCGGGGGAAATACGCAGTATTTT. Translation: CASSVGPGTSGGNTQYF.

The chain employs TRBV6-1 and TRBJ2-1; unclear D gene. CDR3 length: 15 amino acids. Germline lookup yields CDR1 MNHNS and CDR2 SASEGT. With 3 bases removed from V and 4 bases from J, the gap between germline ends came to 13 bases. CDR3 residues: CASSEDSGSYNEQFF. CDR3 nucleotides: TGTGCCAGCAGTGAGGATTCCGGGTCGTACAATGAGCAGTTCTTC.

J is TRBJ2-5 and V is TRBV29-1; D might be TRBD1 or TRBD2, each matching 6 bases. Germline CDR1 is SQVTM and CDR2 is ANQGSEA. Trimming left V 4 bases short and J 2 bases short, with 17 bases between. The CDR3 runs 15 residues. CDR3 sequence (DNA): TGCAGCGTTGGGACTCCGGGGGCCCTACAAGAGACCCAGTACTTC. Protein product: CSVGTPGALQETQYF.